Sequencing of this T cell receptor (beta chain) was carried out in a study of blood T cell repertoires in COVID-19 (dated by TCRdb to 2020 to 2021). Notes on the research overall: Samples covering the acute and convalescent phases of COVID-19 were provided by collaborators in the United States, Italy and Spain. The prospective study material was composed of cDNA or gDNA derived from T cells, B-cell-depleted T cells, or PBMCs. Subjects who had been exposed to COVID-19, were actively infected with it, or had recovered from it provided the deeply sampled blood TCRbeta repertoires that made up the dataset. The repertoires were released in a freely available public database intended as a resource for research on the immune response to SARS-CoV-2. Samples were obtained from the ongoing ImmuneRACE study (first 160 participants) and from 1,000 to 1,500 subjects provided by 6 global collaborators. Sample metadata almost always included a de-identified subject ID, COVID-19 status, age in years and sex. HLA class I and class II types, where available, came from metadata supplied by the sample provider rather than from assay-based typing. Overall study results and their limits: The quantity of clinical and demographic metadata differed by source and by participant and was supplied without curation.

From the germline V gene, CDR1 is SGHTA and CDR2 is FQGTGA. Trimming removed 4 bases from V and 6 bases from J, leaving 13 bases between the germline ends. CDR3 length: 13 amino acids, cysteine to phenylalanine. The sequence is cut down to CDR3 DNA, 39 bases in frame from base 1. TCRbeta CDR3 regions were amplified from genomic DNA by means of the immunoSEQ Assay, a bias-controlled multiplex PCR. In the source study's methods: The number of nucleated cells in each sample was estimated from the amplification of reference gene primers within the assay. To quantify the absolute abundance of each unique TCRbeta CDR3 rearrangement, sequence reads were collapsed and filtered. Productive Simpson clonality was computed per sample as the square root of Simpson's diversity index over productive rearrangements. Here the immuneACCESS table is served through TCRdb, limited to in-frame sequences with V and J called. Missing clones are a known gap in these copies; in checked studies unresolved V genes cover under half, and the rest lacks a known reason. The V and J calls and the clone size are those of that table, but D and trimming were determined from the DNA. The sample profile shows about 390,000 clones; more than 75% of them were found once. Jointly, the top ten make up approximately 9.3% of the sample.

Enrolling through a virtual design, the prospective study's participants ranged in age from roughly 18 to 89 years and lived across 24 United States geographic areas. To assign participants to cohorts, the prospective study relied on clinical history that participants themselves reported in a screening survey and a study questionnaire. For ImmuneRACE Cohort 3, a participant was defined as recovered based on two consecutive negative NP/OP PCR tests, clearance by a healthcare professional, or resolution of symptoms. In the prospective study, whole blood, serum and a nasopharyngeal or oropharyngeal swab were collected from each participant by mobile phlebotomists. Participants in the prospective study had the option to provide additional blood draws and questionnaires over a roughly 2-month period. Before DNA extraction, blood samples from the prospective study were shipped at room temperature or frozen.

This clone was picked up one time. No cognate antigen has been identified for it. No much larger clone exists at a distance of one base, and base qualities are not known. The source of this sequence is a woman aged 50 to 60 who had recovered from COVID-19. The rearrangement combines TRBV7-3 with TRBJ2-7, with no confident D gene call. Sequenced input: PBMCs or T cells enriched from blood (not recorded which). The DNA sequence is as follows: TGTGCCAGCAGCTCAACGGCTGGTGGCGAGCAGTACTTC. Its translation reads: CASSSTAGGEQYF.